What follows are 9 T cell receptor beta chains derived from one specimen sequenced in a study of CD8 T cells in ankylosing spondylitis. TCRdb re-called the 5' RACE reads through MiXCR, storing one row per CDR3 protein. The top ten clones hold 9% to 15% of a sample with around 130,000 distinct CDR3 sequences, 6.5% to 9% of them seen once. The sample consisted of blood, either unsorted or a sorted T cell fraction (not recorded which). Every receptor here comes from a male donor with ankylosing spondylitis or in good health (not recorded which).

This clonotype was picked up many times. The chain has TRBV5-1 and TRBJ2-7; D may be TRBD1 or TRBD2 (5 bases each). Looked up from germline, CDR1 is SGHRS and CDR2 is YFSETQ. This CDR3 is built from 14 residues. The V end was cut by 4 bases, the J end by 2 bases, with 13 bases between. The CDR3 nucleotides are TGCGCCAGCAGCGCCGGGGCCTCGACCTACGAGCAGTACTTC. This encodes CASSAGASTYEQYF. Looking up the rest from reference TRBV5-1 and TRBJ2-7 gives the full variable domain: KAGVTQTPRYLIKTRGQQVTLSCSPISGHRSVSWYQQTPGQGLQFLFEYFSETQRNKGNFPGRFSGRQFSNSRSEMNVSTLELGDSALYLCASSAGASTYEQYFGPGTRLTVT.

This clonotype was found many times. The CDR3 DNA reads as TGCAGCGTGCCTGAGACAGTCCCGGTGCACAATGAGCAGTTCTTC. This translates into CSVPETVPVHNEQFF. The rearrangement uses TRBV29-1 and TRBJ2-1; D may be TRBD1 (5 bases). Trimming removed 6 bases at V and 5 bases at J, with 20 bases between. Germline V CDR1 and CDR2: SQVTM, ANQGSEA. CDR3 size: 15 residues.

In its sample, this clonotype was seen many times. CDR3 protein: CASSTGTVNRDTQYF. The CDR3 nucleotides are TGTGCCAGCAGCACCGGGACAGTTAATAGAGATACGCAGTATTTT. The rearrangement joins TRBV7-9 to TRBJ2-3, with TRBD1 matching 7 bases. CDR1 and CDR2 from the germline V gene are SEHNR and FQNEAQ (reference sequence). The CDR3 has 15 residues. The J segment lost 5 bases and the V segment lost 5 bases, leaving 10 bases of the junction unmatched.

The sample holds a few counts of this clonotype. A read error may be the cause here, since a much bigger clone is one base away. This chain joins TRBV5-6 and TRBJ2-7; 7 nucleotides agree with TRBD2. In germline, CDR1 is SGHDT, CDR2 YYEEEE. This CDR3 contains 13 residues. Trimming removed 7 bases from V and 4 bases from J; junction bases left unmatched: 8. CDR3 residues: CASGHGLVYEQYF. As DNA, the CDR3 is TGTGCCAGCGGCCACGGACTAGTGTACGAGCAGTACTTC.

This clonotype was detected many times. The chain is built from TRBV4-1 and TRBJ2-2; 8 bases fit TRBD2. Germline CDR1 reads MGHRA; CDR2 reads YSYEKL. V shed 0 bases, J shed 3 bases, and the junction held 6 bases outside the gene matches. This CDR3 has 17 residues. CDR3 in amino acids: CASSQDWLAGHTGELFF. The CDR3, as DNA: TGCGCCAGCAGCCAAGATTGGCTAGCGGGCCACACCGGGGAGCTGTTTTTT.

This clonotype was recorded many times. V and J are TRBV7-3 and TRBJ2-7; 8 bases agree with TRBD2. Germline lookup yields CDR1 SGHTA and CDR2 FQGTGA. V lost 2 bases and J lost 7; bases outside the gene matches: 10. This CDR3 has 15 residues. The CDR3 region has the DNA TGTGCCAGCAGCTTAGGCCCCGGACTAGCACCGGAGCAGTACTTC. Its translation: CASSLGPGLAPEQYF.

This clonotype has a count of ten or more. The chain is built from TRBV7-3 and TRBJ2-1, with D possibly being TRBD2 (7 bases). Trimming pared 2 bases from V and 4 bases from J, leaving 18 bases between. Germline-derived CDR1 and CDR2 are SGHTA and FQGTGA. The CDR3 is 17 amino acids. The CDR3 DNA reads as TGTGCCAGCAGCTTACCCATCGGCGGGGGCGGGTACAATGAGCAGTTCTTC. Its protein is CASSLPIGGGGYNEQFF.

The table lists this clonotype with a few counts. The genes are TRBV6-5 and TRBJ1-3; D gene ambiguous. This CDR3 is 15 amino acids long. Looked up from germline, CDR1 is MNHEY and CDR2 is SVGAGI. V shed 1 base and J shed 2 bases, with 9 bases lying between them. CDR3 amino acids: CASSYWGSPGNTIYF. In DNA, the CDR3 is TGTGCCAGCAGTTACTGGGGATCTCCTGGAAACACCATATATTTT.

This clonotype was observed many times. This sequence joins TRBV5-1 and TRBJ2-7, with 10 bases aligning to TRBD1. This CDR3 region has 16 residues. CDR1 and CDR2 (germline): SGHRS, YFSETQ. Trimming took 4 bases from V and 3 from J; bases not matched to a gene: 10. The DNA for the CDR3 is TGCGCCAGCAGCCCTATGCCGGGACAGGGGAACTACGAGCAGTACTTC. Encoded protein: CASSPMPGQGNYEQYF.